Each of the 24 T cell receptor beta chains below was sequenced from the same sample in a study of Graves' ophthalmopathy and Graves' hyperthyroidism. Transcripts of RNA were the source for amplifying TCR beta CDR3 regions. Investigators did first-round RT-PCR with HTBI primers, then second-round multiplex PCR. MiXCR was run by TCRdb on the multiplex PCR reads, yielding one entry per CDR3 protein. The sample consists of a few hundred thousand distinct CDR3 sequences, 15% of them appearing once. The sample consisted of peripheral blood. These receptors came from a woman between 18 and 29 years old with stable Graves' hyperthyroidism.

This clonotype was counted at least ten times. The CDR3 coding sequence is TGTGCCAGCAGTGAACGGGGACTCGAAGCTTTCTTT. This translates into CASSERGLEAFF. The chain recombines TRBV25-1 with TRBJ1-1; maybe TRBD1 (5 bases). CDR1 and CDR2 (germline): MGHDK, SYGVNS. There are 12 residues in the CDR3. The germline V and J ends were trimmed by 2 bases and 8 bases, with 9 bases remaining between them.

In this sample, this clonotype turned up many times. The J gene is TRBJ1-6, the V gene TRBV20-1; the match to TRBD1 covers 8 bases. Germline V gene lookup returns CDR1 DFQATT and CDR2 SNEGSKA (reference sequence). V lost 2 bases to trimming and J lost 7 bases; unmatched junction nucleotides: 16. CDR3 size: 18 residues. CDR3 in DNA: TGCAGTGCTAGACCCTCTGGACCCGGGACAGGACCGAATTCACCCCTCCACTTT. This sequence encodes CSARPSGPGTGPNSPLHF.

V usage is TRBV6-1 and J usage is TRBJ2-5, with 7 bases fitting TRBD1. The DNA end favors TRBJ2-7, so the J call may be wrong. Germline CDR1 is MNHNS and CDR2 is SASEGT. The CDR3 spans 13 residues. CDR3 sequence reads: CASRLTGIHEQYF. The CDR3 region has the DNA TGTGCCAGCAGGTTGACAGGGATCCACGAGCAGTACTTC.

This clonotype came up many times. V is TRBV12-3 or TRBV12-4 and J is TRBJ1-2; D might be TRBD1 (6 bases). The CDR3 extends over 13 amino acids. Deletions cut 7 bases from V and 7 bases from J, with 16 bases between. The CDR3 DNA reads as TGTGCCAGCAAATCTAGGGCCAGGGGTGGCTACACCTTC. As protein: CASKSRARGGYTF.

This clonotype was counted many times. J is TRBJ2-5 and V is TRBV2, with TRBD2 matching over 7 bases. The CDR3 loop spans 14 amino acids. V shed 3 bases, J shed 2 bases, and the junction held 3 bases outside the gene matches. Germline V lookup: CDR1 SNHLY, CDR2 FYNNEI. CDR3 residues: CASSESGGQETQYF. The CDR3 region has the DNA TGTGCCAGCAGTGAGTCGGGGGGACAAGAGACCCAGTACTTC.

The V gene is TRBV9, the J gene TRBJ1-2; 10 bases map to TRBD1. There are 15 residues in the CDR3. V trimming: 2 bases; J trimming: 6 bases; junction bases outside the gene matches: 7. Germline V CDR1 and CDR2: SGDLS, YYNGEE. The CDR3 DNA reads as TGTGCCAGCAGCGTCACTATCGGGACAGGGGATGGCTACACCTTC. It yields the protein CASSVTIGTGDGYTF.

CDR3 sequence (DNA): TGTGCCAGCAGTTACGGACTAGCGGGGGGGCGTAGCACCGGGGAGCTGTTTTTT. Protein product: CASSYGLAGGRSTGELFF. This chain links TRBV6-2 or TRBV6-3 with TRBJ2-2, with 15 bases lining up with TRBD2. Trimming cost V 2 bases and J 4 bases; bases outside gene matches: 5. The CDR3 totals 18 residues. The germline CDR1 and CDR2 sequences are MNHEY and SVGEGT.

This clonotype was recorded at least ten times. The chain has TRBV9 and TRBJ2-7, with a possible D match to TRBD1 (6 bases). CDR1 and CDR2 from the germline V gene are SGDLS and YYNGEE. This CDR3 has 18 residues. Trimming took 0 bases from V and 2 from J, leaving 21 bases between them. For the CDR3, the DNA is TGTGCCAGCAGCGTAGCTCCTCAGGGGCCAGGGTCACCCTACGAGCAGTACTTC. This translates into CASSVAPQGPGSPYEQYF.

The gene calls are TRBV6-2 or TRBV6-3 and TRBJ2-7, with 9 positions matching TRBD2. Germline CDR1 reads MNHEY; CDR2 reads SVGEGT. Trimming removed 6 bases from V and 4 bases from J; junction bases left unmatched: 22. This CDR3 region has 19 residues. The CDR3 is CASSPSKRLADPHYYEQYF. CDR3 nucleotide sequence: TGTGCCAGCAGCCCATCCAAGCGACTAGCGGACCCTCATTATTACGAGCAGTACTTC.

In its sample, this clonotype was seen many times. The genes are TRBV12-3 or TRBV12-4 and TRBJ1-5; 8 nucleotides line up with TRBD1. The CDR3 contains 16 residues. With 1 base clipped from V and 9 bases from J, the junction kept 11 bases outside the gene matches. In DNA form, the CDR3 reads TGTGCCAGCAGTTTAGGGGGACAGGCCAGCTGGGCGCCCCAGCATTTT. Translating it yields CASSLGGQASWAPQHF.

The CDR3: CASSFQAGWYQETQYF. CDR3 sequence (DNA): TGTGCCAGCAGCTTCCAAGCGGGGTGGTACCAAGAGACCCAGTACTTC. The rearrangement joins TRBV7-9 to TRBJ2-5, with 7 positions matching TRBD2. Germline V gives CDR1 SEHNR, CDR2 FQNEAQ (reference sequence). Trimming cost V 3 bases and J 0 bases; bases outside gene matches: 7. This CDR3 spans 16 amino acids.

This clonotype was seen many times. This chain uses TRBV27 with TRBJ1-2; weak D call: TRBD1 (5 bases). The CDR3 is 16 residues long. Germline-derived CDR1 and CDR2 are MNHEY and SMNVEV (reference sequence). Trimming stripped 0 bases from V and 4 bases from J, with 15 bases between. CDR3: CASSLSGGPHTYGYTF. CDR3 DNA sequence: TGTGCCAGCAGTTTATCGGGGGGTCCCCACACCTATGGCTACACCTTC.

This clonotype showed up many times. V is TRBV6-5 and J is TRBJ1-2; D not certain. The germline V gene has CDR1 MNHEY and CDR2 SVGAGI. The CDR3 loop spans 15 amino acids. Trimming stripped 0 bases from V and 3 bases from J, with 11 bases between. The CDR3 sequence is CASSYSGSKHYGYTF. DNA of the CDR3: TGTGCCAGCAGTTACTCGGGCAGTAAGCACTATGGCTACACCTTC.

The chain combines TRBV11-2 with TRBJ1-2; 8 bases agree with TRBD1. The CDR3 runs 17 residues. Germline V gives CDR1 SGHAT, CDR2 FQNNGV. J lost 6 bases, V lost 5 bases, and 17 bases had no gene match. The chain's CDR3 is CASSGIRTGSRGDGYTF. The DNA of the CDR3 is TGTGCCAGCAGCGGAATCCGGACAGGGTCAAGGGGCGATGGCTACACCTTC.

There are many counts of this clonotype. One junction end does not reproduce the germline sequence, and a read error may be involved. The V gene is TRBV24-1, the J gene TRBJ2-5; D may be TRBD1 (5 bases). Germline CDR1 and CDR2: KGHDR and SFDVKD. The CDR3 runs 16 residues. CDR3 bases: TGTACCACCAGTGATTTCCCACAGGATTCCCAAGAGACCCAGTACTTC. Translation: CTTSDFPQDSQETQYF.

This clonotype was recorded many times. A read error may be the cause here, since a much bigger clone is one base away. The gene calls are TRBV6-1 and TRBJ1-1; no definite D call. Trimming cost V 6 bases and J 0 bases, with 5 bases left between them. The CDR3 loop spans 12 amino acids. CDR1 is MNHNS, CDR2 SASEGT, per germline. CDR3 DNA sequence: TGTGCCAGCAGGGAGATGAACACTGAAGCTTTCTTT. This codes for CASREMNTEAFF.

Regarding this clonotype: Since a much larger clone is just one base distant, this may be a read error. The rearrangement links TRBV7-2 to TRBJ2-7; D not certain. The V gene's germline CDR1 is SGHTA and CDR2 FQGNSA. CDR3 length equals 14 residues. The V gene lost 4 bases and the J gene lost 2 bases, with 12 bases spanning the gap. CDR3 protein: CASSSPDGTYEQYF. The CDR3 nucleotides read TGTGCCAGCAGCTCCCCGGACGGAACCTACGAGCAGTACTTC.

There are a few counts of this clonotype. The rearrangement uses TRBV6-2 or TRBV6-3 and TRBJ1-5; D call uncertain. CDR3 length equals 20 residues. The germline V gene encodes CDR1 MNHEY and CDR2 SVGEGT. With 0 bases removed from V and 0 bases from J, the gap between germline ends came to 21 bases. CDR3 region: CASSYSIRGAFPNSNQPQHF. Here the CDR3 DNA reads TGTGCCAGCAGTTACTCGATAAGAGGCGCCTTCCCCAATAGCAATCAGCCCCAGCATTTT.

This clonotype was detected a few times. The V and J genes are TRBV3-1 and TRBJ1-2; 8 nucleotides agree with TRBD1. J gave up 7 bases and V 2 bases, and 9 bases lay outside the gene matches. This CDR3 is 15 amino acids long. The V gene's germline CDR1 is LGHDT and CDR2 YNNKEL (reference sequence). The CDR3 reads CASSQRQGKVFGYTF. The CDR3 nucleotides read TGTGCCAGCAGCCAACGACAGGGGAAAGTTTTTGGCTACACCTTC. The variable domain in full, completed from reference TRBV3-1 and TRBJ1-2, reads DTAVSQTPKYLVTQMGNDKSIKCEQNLGHDTMYWYKQDSKKFLKIMFSYNNKELIINETVPNRFSPKSPDKAHLNLHINSLELGDSAVYFCASSQRQGKVFGYTFGSGTRLTVV.

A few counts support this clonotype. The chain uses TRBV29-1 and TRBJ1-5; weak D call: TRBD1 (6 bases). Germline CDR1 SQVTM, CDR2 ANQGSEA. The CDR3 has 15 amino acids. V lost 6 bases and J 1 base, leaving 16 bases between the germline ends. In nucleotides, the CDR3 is TGCAGCGTGTTGTTGGTAGGGACAAGCAATCAGCCCCAGCATTTT. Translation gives CSVLLVGTSNQPQHF.

The CDR3: CSARSTGGSFYEQYF. The CDR3 nucleotides read TGCAGTGCTAGATCTACAGGGGGTAGTTTCTACGAGCAGTACTTC. The chain joins TRBV20-1 to TRBJ2-7, with 8 bases that match TRBD1. Germline lookup yields CDR1 DFQATT and CDR2 SNEGSKA (reference sequence). The CDR3 is 15 amino acids. V shed 2 bases and J 3 bases; nucleotides not matched to a gene: 9.

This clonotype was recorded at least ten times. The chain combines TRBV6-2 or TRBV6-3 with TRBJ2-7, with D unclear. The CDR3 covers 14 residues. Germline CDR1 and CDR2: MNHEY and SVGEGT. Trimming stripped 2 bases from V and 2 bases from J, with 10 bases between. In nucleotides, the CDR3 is TGTGCCAGCAGTTACAGCACAGCTACCTACGAGCAGTACTTC. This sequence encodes CASSYSTATYEQYF.

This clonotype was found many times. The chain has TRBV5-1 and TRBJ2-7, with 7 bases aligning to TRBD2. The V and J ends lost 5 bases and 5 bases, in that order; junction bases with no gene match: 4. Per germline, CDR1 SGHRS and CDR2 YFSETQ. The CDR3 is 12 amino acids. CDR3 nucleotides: TGCGCCAGCAGAGGGCTAGCGGACGAGCAGTACTTC. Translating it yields CASRGLADEQYF. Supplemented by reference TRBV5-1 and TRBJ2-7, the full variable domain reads KAGVTQTPRYLIKTRGQQVTLSCSPISGHRSVSWYQQTPGQGLQFLFEYFSETQRNKGNFPGRFSGRQFSNSRSEMNVSTLELGDSALYLCASRGLADEQYFGPGTRLTVT.

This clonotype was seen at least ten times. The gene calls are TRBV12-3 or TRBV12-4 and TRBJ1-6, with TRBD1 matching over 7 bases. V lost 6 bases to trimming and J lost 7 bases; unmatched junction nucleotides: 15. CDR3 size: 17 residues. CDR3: CASSPRQGHGRNSPLHF. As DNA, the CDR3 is TGTGCCAGCAGCCCTAGACAGGGCCATGGGCGAAATTCACCCCTCCACTTT.